Following are 25 T cell receptor beta chains from one sample sequenced in a study of T-cell memory formation after mild COVID-19. Using its own MiXCR run on the 5' RACE reads, TCRdb lists one record per CDR3 protein. The data hold roughly 250,000 distinct CDR3 sequences, with 15% to 20% observed a single time. Sequences were obtained from PBMCs or a T cell subset sorted from them (not recorded which). The source is a man younger than 30 who had mild COVID-19 (a few samples of this study predate the infection). Cell type and time point are not known.

The chain recombines TRBV7-3 with TRBJ1-1, with D possibly matching TRBD1 (6 bases). The CDR3 loop spans 12 amino acids. The V end lost 1 base, the J end lost 8 bases, and 8 bases lay between the germline ends. In germline, CDR1 is SGHTA, CDR2 FQGTGA. The CDR3 region has the DNA TGTGCCAGCAGCTTAAGAGGGGGAGAAGCTTTCTTT. Translation: CASSLRGGEAFF.

The gene calls are TRBV15 and TRBJ1-4; D unresolved. Trimming stripped 0 bases from V and 6 bases from J, with 11 bases between. The CDR3 extends over 15 amino acids. Germline-derived CDR1 and CDR2 are LNHNV and YYDKDF (reference sequence). The CDR3 DNA follows: TGTGCCACCAGCAGAGATAATTGGCAGCATGAAAAACTGTTTTTT. This encodes CATSRDNWQHEKLFF.

This clonotype turned up a few times. The chain links TRBV5-1 to TRBJ1-4; possible D gene TRBD1, 5 bases. The CDR3 length is 14 residues. Trimming took 4 bases from V and 11 from J, leaving 18 bases between them. Germline CDR1 is SGHRS and CDR2 is YFSETQ. CDR3 bases: TGCGCCAGCAGCCGACCAGAAGGTGGGGGGAAACTGTTTTTT. Translated: CASSRPEGGGKLFF.

The chain uses TRBV5-5 and TRBJ1-6; 9 bases are shared with TRBD1. Looked up from germline, CDR1 is SGHKS and CDR2 is YYEKEE (reference sequence). The CDR3 is made up of 15 amino acids. Unmatched junction bases numbered 6, after V lost 4 bases and J lost 7 bases. The CDR3 DNA is TGTGCCAGCAGCCCTATTGACAGGGGGAATTCACCCCTCCACTTT. It yields the protein CASSPIDRGNSPLHF.

The rearrangement uses TRBV20-1 and TRBJ2-1, with a tentative D call TRBD2 (6 bases). The CDR3 runs to 13 residues. Germline CDR1 reads DFQATT; CDR2 reads SNEGSKA (reference sequence). Trimming took off 6 bases at V and 5 bases at J, with 14 bases between the two ends. The CDR3 coding sequence is TGCAGTGCCGGGGGTAGAGTTGACAATGAGCAGTTCTTC. As protein: CSAGGRVDNEQFF.

The gene calls are TRBV5-1 and TRBJ2-5; possible D gene TRBD1, 5 bases. V was cut by 6 bases and J by 5 bases, with 20 bases left in between. The CDR3 has 15 amino acids. Germline values: CDR1 SGHRS, CDR2 YFSETQ. CDR3 amino acids: CASNQETGAIETQYF. Here the CDR3 DNA reads TGCGCCAGCAACCAAGAGACTGGGGCAATCGAGACCCAGTACTTC.

The chain employs TRBV27 and TRBJ2-7, with a tentative D call TRBD1 (6 bases). Germline lookup yields CDR1 MNHEY and CDR2 SMNVEV (reference sequence). CDR3 length: 13 residues. V dropped 4 bases and J dropped 3 bases, with 10 bases sitting between them. The CDR3 is CASSSTGSYEQYV. The CDR3 DNA reads TGTGCCAGCAGTTCCACAGGGAGCTACGAGCAGTACGTC.

This clonotype has a handful of counts. This chain links TRBV5-1 with TRBJ1-1, with D tentatively TRBD1 (5 bases). The CDR3 has 15 amino acids. From germline, CDR1 is SGHRS and CDR2 YFSETQ. The V gene lost 2 bases and the J gene lost 1 base, with 12 bases spanning the gap. For the CDR3, the DNA is TGCGCCAGCAGCTTATTGGGGGGGGAGAACACTGAAGCTTTCTTT. Protein: CASSLLGGENTEAFF.

Only a few counts were recorded for this clonotype. The rearrangement joins TRBV6-6 to TRBJ1-5; 11 bases fit TRBD1. This CDR3 spans 14 amino acids. Germline V CDR1 and CDR2: MNHNY, SVGAGI (reference sequence). The J segment lost 7 bases and the V segment lost 8 bases, leaving 7 bases of the junction unmatched. CDR3 nucleotides: TGTGCCAGCCGGGGACAGGGGGAGATGCAGCCCCAGCATTTT. Its translation is CASRGQGEMQPQHF.

The CDR3 reads CASSRMVNTEAFF. The CDR3 DNA reads as TGTGCCAGCAGCCGAATGGTGAACACTGAAGCTTTCTTT. This rearrangement joins TRBV11-2 to TRBJ1-1; D is uncertain. The CDR3 has 13 residues. Germline assignment: CDR1 SGHAT and CDR2 FQNNGV. Trimming removed 5 bases from V and 0 bases from J, with 7 bases in between.

The genes are TRBV7-9 and TRBJ1-2, with a possible D match to TRBD1 (6 bases). The CDR3 loop spans 16 amino acids. The ends were cut back, 0 bases at V and 2 bases at J, with 13 bases in the middle. CDR1 and CDR2 (germline): SEHNR, FQNEAQ (reference sequence). CDR3 sequence reads: CASSLALGGRNYGYTF. Written as DNA, the CDR3 is TGTGCCAGCAGCTTAGCGCTAGGGGGTCGGAACTATGGCTACACCTTC.

This clonotype was detected many times. The chain has TRBV5-1 and TRBJ2-1; 14 bases are a match to TRBD2. Germline V gene data show CDR1 as SGHRS and CDR2 as YFSETQ. The CDR3 is 15 amino acids. The V gene end was trimmed by 4 bases and the J gene end by 10 bases; junction bases not matched to a gene: 7. The CDR3 DNA sequence: TGCGCCAGCAGCCAGGGACTAGCGGGGGAGGGGGAGCAGTTCTTC. Its translation is CASSQGLAGEGEQFF. The variable domain in full, with the rest retrieved from reference TRBV5-1 and TRBJ2-1, is KAGVTQTPRYLIKTRGQQVTLSCSPISGHRSVSWYQQTPGQGLQFLFEYFSETQRNKGNFPGRFSGRQFSNSRSEMNVSTLELGDSALYLCASSQGLAGEGEQFFGPGTRLTVL.

This clonotype has just a few counts. This chain joins TRBV4-3 and TRBJ1-4; D is undetermined. CDR1 is LGHNA, CDR2 YSLEER, per germline. Trimming cost V 1 base and J 6 bases, with 6 bases left between them. CDR3 length: 13 amino acids. The CDR3 DNA reads as TGCGCCAGCAGCCAAGTTGAGGATGAAAAACTGTTTTTT. Its translation is CASSQVEDEKLFF.

This clonotype showed up many times. The V and J genes are TRBV2 and TRBJ2-7, with D tentatively TRBD1 or TRBD2 (5 bases each). CDR1 and CDR2 from the germline V gene are SNHLY and FYNNEI. The CDR3 spans 14 residues. Trimming stripped 8 bases from V and 4 bases from J, with 18 bases between. For the CDR3, the DNA is TGTGCCAGCCAACAGGACGGGGAAGTATACGAGCAGTACTTC. Amino acid sequence: CASQQDGEVYEQYF.

This clonotype has ten or more counts. The rearrangement links TRBV6-6 to TRBJ2-5; D is uncertain. The CDR3 is 13 residues long. CDR1 is MNHNY, CDR2 SVGAGI, per germline (reference sequence). Trimming pared 5 bases from V and 7 bases from J, leaving 14 bases between. The CDR3 DNA reads TGTGCCAGCAGTAAAAGCCACGAAGGGACCCAGTACTTC. Translating it yields CASSKSHEGTQYF.

This clonotype was picked up a small number of times. The genes are TRBV12-5 and TRBJ2-7; 10 nucleotides agree with TRBD1. Germline V gives CDR1 LGHNT, CDR2 FRNRAP. With 0 bases clipped from V and 5 bases from J, the junction kept 7 bases outside the gene matches. CDR3 length: 16 amino acids. CDR3 region: CASGLVLGQGKNEQYF. The CDR3 nucleotides read TGTGCTAGTGGTTTGGTCCTGGGACAGGGGAAGAACGAGCAGTACTTC.

This rearrangement joins TRBV29-1 to TRBJ2-1; 9 nucleotides align to TRBD1. V trimming: 3 bases; J trimming: 7 bases; junction bases outside the gene matches: 7. Germline-derived CDR1 and CDR2 are SQVTM and ANQGSEA. The CDR3 length is 14 residues. CDR3: CSVERTGVNNEQFF. DNA of the CDR3: TGCAGCGTTGAGAGGACAGGGGTGAATAATGAGCAGTTCTTC.

This clonotype has just one count. The chain recombines TRBV12-3 or TRBV12-4 with TRBJ2-7; 12 positions agree with TRBD1. CDR3 length: 16 residues. The junction had 12 bases not matched to a gene; V was cut back by 6 bases and J by 6 bases. The CDR3 loop reads CASSAGTGGAPGEQYF. CDR3 DNA sequence: TGTGCCAGCAGCGCCGGGACAGGGGGCGCGCCCGGCGAGCAGTACTTC.

The chain couples TRBV10-2 to TRBJ2-4, with D perhaps being TRBD1 or TRBD2 (6 bases each). Trimming left V 2 bases short and J 0 bases short, with 11 bases between. The CDR3 extends over 16 amino acids. The germline V gene encodes CDR1 WSHSY and CDR2 SAAADI. The CDR3 DNA sequence: TGCGCCAGCAGTGAGCCCGGGGGCGAAGCCAAAAACATTCAGTACTTC. Protein: CASSEPGGEAKNIQYF.

The chain carries TRBV6-2 or TRBV6-3 and TRBJ1-1; D is uncertain. The CDR3 is 16 amino acids. The V end was cut by 2 bases, the J end by 0 bases, with 13 bases between. CDR1 and CDR2 (germline): MNHEY, SVGEGT. The CDR3 DNA reads TGTGCCAGCAGTTACAGTATAAACAGTTTGAACACTGAAGCTTTCTTT. This encodes CASSYSINSLNTEAFF.

The CDR3 bases are TGTGCCATCGGACAAGCCAATGAGCAGTTCTTC. It is translated as CAIGQANEQFF. This chain connects TRBV10-3 to TRBJ2-1; a possible D gene is TRBD1 (5 bases). Trimming cost V 8 bases and J 6 bases, with 8 bases left between them. The CDR3 loop spans 11 amino acids. From germline, CDR1 is ENHRY and CDR2 SYGVKD.

V gene TRBV24-1 combines with J gene TRBJ2-1, with unresolved D. Germline CDR1 KGHDR, CDR2 SFDVKD. The V gene lost 1 base and the J gene lost 10 bases, with 7 bases spanning the gap. This CDR3 is 12 amino acids long. CDR3 region: CATSDFSPEQFF. The CDR3, as DNA: TGTGCCACCAGTGATTTTTCCCCAGAGCAGTTCTTC.

The chain is built from TRBV6-5 and TRBJ1-1; the D is unclear. CDR1 is MNHEY and CDR2 is SVGAGI in the germline V gene. V was shortened by 0 bases and J by 3 bases, with 14 bases between the two germline ends. There are 16 residues in the CDR3. The CDR3 DNA is TGTGCCAGCAGTTACTCGCCGACTGCGGTGGACACTGAAGCTTTCTTT. Amino acids: CASSYSPTAVDTEAFF.

This sequence joins TRBV5-1 and TRBJ2-2; TRBD2 might be the D (7 bases). This CDR3 is 15 amino acids long. Trimming took off 7 bases at V and 5 bases at J, with 18 bases between the two ends. Germline CDR1 SGHRS, CDR2 YFSETQ. CDR3 in DNA: TGCGCCAGCGACCTTGGGGGGGCTCGGACCGGGGAGCTGTTTTTT. This sequence encodes CASDLGGARTGELFF.

In its sample, this clonotype was seen a few times. The chain links TRBV4-1 to TRBJ1-1; D not resolved. CDR3 length: 14 residues. Trimming took off 1 base at V and 3 bases at J, with 9 bases between the two ends. Germline CDR1 is MGHRA and CDR2 is YSYEKL. This chain's CDR3 is CASSQVDRYTEAFF. CDR3 coding DNA: TGCGCCAGCAGCCAAGTAGATCGGTACACTGAAGCTTTCTTT.